The clone carrying this TCR beta chain was recorded a few times. Its antigen is currently unknown. These data are taken from a study of T-cell memory formation after mild COVID-19. Overall study context: Each donor largely had its own TCR clusters. Study-level results: Pre-infection memory already had some responding clones, implying cross-reactive memory joined. Second-wave clones with a day 37 peak had unconfirmed SARS-CoV-2 specificity.

Amplification by 5'RACE using constant-segment primers produced TCR alpha and TCR beta cDNA libraries that carried sample barcodes and UMIs. TCRdb redid the calling of the 5' RACE reads with MiXCR, one entry per CDR3 protein. The sample lists around 200,000 distinct CDR3 sequences, roughly a tenth occurring once. V lost 5 bases to trimming and J lost 2 bases, with 12 bases between them. This CDR3 contains 14 residues. Germline-derived CDR1 and CDR2 are MNHEY and SVGAGI. V gene TRBV6-5 combines with J gene TRBJ1-2, with a tentative D call TRBD1 (6 bases). The sample taken for sequencing was PBMCs or a T cell subset sorted from them (not recorded which). The receptor's source is a man aged 18 to 29 who had mild COVID-19 (a few samples of this study predate the infection). Cell type and time point are not known. Here the CDR3 reads CASSPDGQNYGYTF. As DNA, the CDR3 is TGTGCCAGCAGTCCGGACGGACAGAACTATGGCTACACCTTC.